This is a list of T cell receptor beta chains from one sample in a study of blood T cell repertoires in COVID-19. TCRdb's table, derived via immunoSEQ multiplex PCR, lists solely in-frame clones and lacks some. This sample has hundreds of thousands of clones, with about four fifths found just once. Sample: PBMCs or T cells enriched from blood (not recorded which). The receptors derive from a woman between 50 and 59 years old who had been exposed to COVID-19. The CDR3 runs from the conserved cysteine through the conserved F or W. D genes are given only for firm matches. Some rows have no size entry. The others give once, few or many, or a class for an expanded clone.

TRBV7-8	TRBJ2-1	TRBD2	many	TGTGCCAGCAGCTCCTCGACTAGCGGGATTTACAATGAGCAGTTCTTC	CASSSSTSGIYNEQFF
TRBV7-2	TRBJ1-5	TRBD1	once	TGTGCCAGCAGCTTAGGAGGACAGGGGGGCCTGACCCAGCATTTT	CASSLGGQGGLTQHF
TRBV5-1	TRBJ1-1	TRBD1	many	TGCGCCAGCAGCCCCGGACAGGGAATGAACACTGAAGCTTTCTTT	CASSPGQGMNTEAFF
TRBV6-5	TRBJ2-3	TRBD2	-	TGTGCCAGCAGAAGAGCGGGGTCTAGCACAGATACGCAGTATTTT	CASRRAGSSTDTQYF
TRBV7-9	TRBJ1-5	TRBD1	-	TGTGCCAGCAGCTTAGGACAGGGTGGCAGCAATCAGCCCCAGCATTTT	CASSLGQGGSNQPQHF
TRBV19	TRBJ1-5	TRBD1	-	TGTGCCAGTAGTATGGGACAGGGTTTTAATCAGCCCCAGCATTTT	CASSMGQGFNQPQHF
TRBV2	TRBJ2-7	-	-	TGTGCCAGCAGGAGGACTGCTTACGAGCAGTACTTC	CASRRTAYEQYF
TRBV7-9	TRBJ1-1	-	-	TGTTTGGCAGGGTCATCCCCGAACACTGAAGCTTTCTTT	CLAGSSPNTEAFF
TRBV4-2	TRBJ2-1	TRBD1	once	TGTGCCAGCAACTCCCCGGGACAGGGGGCGAGTGAGCAGTTCTTC	CASNSPGQGASEQFF
TRBV29-1	TRBJ1-1	-	-	TGCAGCGTTAGGCCCCGACAGTTCGGAGCCACTGAAGCTTTCTTT	CSVRPRQFGATEAFF
TRBV19	TRBJ1-1	-	-	TGTGCCAGTAGTATAGACAGGGGCACCGAAGCTTTCTTT	CASSIDRGTEAFF
TRBV28	TRBJ2-7	-	-	TGTGCCAGCAGCATTCAGGGATACGAGCAGTACTTC	CASSIQGYEQYF
TRBV29-1	TRBJ2-7	-	-	TGCAGCGTTTCCAACTCCGGGACATTCTACGAGCAGTACTTC	CSVSNSGTFYEQYF
TRBV11-2	TRBJ1-1	-	once	TGTGCCAGCAGCTTAAGGAGGGGGAACACTGAAGCTTTCTTT	CASSLRRGNTEAFF
TRBV11-2	TRBJ2-1	-	-	TGTGCCAGCAGCTTTCCCGGGTACAATGAGCAGTTCTTC	CASSFPGYNEQFF
TRBV6-5	TRBJ1-3	-	-	TGTGCCAGCACCCAGGAGGACCGCTCCGGAAACACCATATATTTT	CASTQEDRSGNTIYF
TRBV28	TRBJ1-2	-	-	TGTGCCATCAACAGGGACTATGGCTACACCTTC	CAINRDYGYTF
TRBV14	TRBJ1-6	-	-	TGTGCCAGCAGCCTACAGGGAGGGTCACCCCTCCACTTT	CASSLQGGSPLHF
TRBV30	TRBJ1-2	TRBD1	-	TGTGCCTGGAGCCATCTTACAGGGGAGGGCTACACCTTC	CAWSHLTGEGYTF
TRBV28	TRBJ1-1	-	-	TGTGCCAGCAGTTCGCGGAGAGCTTTCTTT	CASSSRRAFF
TRBV12-3/TRBV12-4	TRBJ1-3	-	-	TGTGCCAGCAGTTCGGGGGGTGGCACCATATATTTT	CASSSGGGTIYF
TRBV3-1/TRBV3-2	TRBJ2-5	TRBD1	-	TGTGCCAGCAGCACAGGACAGGGAAGGGAAGAGACCCAGTACTTC	CASSTGQGREETQYF
TRBV11-2	TRBJ1-2	-	-	TGTGCCAGCAGCTTGGCAGGGTGGGATGGCTACACCTTC	CASSLAGWDGYTF
TRBV12-3/TRBV12-4	TRBJ1-1	-	-	TGTGCCAGCAGTTTAAGGGGAAACACTGAAGCTTTCTTT	CASSLRGNTEAFF
TRBV6-5	TRBJ1-1	-	-	TGTGCCAGCAATTCAGGCCAGGCGAACACTGAAGCTTTCTTT	CASNSGQANTEAFF